This T cell receptor beta chain was sequenced for a study of control samples from healthy donors and cancer patients. The protocol was immunoSEQ multiplex PCR, while the TCRdb copy is restricted to in-frame clones and leaves out a portion. Of over 75,000 clones in the sample, roughly 91% are singletons; the top ten hold approximately 14%. The V and J ends lost 6 bases and 0 bases respectively, with 11 bases between them. The germline V gene encodes CDR1 MNHNY and CDR2 SVGAGI (reference sequence). This CDR3 contains 14 residues. The TCR comes from a man aged 25 to 45 in good health. What was sequenced was blood. V gene TRBV6-6 combines with J gene TRBJ1-1, with D tentatively TRBD1 (5 bases). CDR3 in amino acids: CASRPAGLNTEAFF. CDR3 DNA sequence: TGTGCCAGCAGGCCCGCGGGGCTGAACACTGAAGCTTTCTTT.